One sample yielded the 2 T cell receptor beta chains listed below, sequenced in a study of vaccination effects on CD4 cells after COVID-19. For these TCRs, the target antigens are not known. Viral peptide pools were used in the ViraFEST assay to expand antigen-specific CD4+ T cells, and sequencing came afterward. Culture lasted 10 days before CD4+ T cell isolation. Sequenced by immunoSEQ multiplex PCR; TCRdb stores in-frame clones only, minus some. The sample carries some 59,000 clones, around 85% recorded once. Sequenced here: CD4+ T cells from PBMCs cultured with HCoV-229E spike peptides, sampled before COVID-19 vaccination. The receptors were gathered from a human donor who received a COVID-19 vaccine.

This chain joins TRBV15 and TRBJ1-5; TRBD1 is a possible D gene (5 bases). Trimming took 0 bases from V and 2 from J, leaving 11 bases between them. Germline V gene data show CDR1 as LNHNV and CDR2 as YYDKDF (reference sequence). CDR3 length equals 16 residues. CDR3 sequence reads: CATSRDAGSGNQPQHF. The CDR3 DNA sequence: TGTGCCACCAGCAGAGATGCAGGGTCCGGCAATCAGCCCCAGCATTTT.

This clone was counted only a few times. The CDR3 sequence is CASSPREGRSEAFF. CDR3 sequence (DNA): TGTGCCAGCAGCCCCCGGGAGGGGAGGAGTGAAGCTTTCTTT. The rearrangement links TRBV3-1 (or the pseudogene TRBV3-2) to TRBJ1-1, with D possibly matching TRBD1 (5 bases). CDR1 and CDR2 from the germline V gene are LGHDT and YNNKEL (reference sequence). The CDR3 is 14 residues long. V was clipped by 4 bases and J by 7 bases, with 16 bases between them.